The 22 T cell receptor beta chains in this list originate from one sample, sequenced in a study of early stage breast cancer tumors. The method was immunoSEQ multiplex PCR; TCRdb's version includes in-frame clones alone and lacks a portion of them. The table includes under 75,000 clones, roughly 80% detected once. The material sequenced was blood. Receptors were obtained from a person aged 25-39 years with breast cancer.

The chain links TRBV5-4 to TRBJ2-1; 15 bases map to TRBD2. The CDR3 consists of 18 residues. Germline CDR1 SGHNT, CDR2 YYREEE (reference sequence). The junction had 8 bases not matched to a gene; V was cut back by 2 bases and J by 5 bases. CDR3 residues: CASSFGLAGGLLDNEQFF. CDR3 bases: TGTGCCAGCAGCTTCGGACTAGCGGGAGGGTTATTAGACAATGAGCAGTTCTTC. Supplemented by reference TRBV5-4 and TRBJ2-1, the full variable domain reads ETGVTQSPTHLIKTRGQQVTLRCSSQSGHNTVSWYQQALGQGPQFIFQYYREEENGRGNFPPRFSGLQFPNYSSELNVNALELDDSALYLCASSFGLAGGLLDNEQFFGPGTRLTVL.

V usage is TRBV7-2 and J usage is TRBJ2-5, with D tentatively TRBD2 (5 bases). This CDR3 region has 15 residues. The V end lost 5 bases, the J end lost 3 bases, and 16 bases lay between the germline ends. Germline-derived CDR1 and CDR2 are SGHTA and FQGNSA. The CDR3 loop is CASSPWATGKETQYF. CDR3 DNA sequence: TGTGCCAGCAGCCCCTGGGCTACGGGGAAAGAGACCCAGTACTTC. Complete variable domain (other parts from reference TRBV7-2 and TRBJ2-5): GAGVSQSPSNKVTEKGKDVELRCDPISGHTALYWYRQSLGQGLEFLIYFQGNSAPDKSGLPSDRFSAERTGGSVSTLTIQRTQQEDSAVYLCASSPWATGKETQYFGPGTRLLVL.

The gene calls are TRBV10-2 and TRBJ1-5, with TRBD1 matching 8 bases. CDR3 length equals 17 residues. V was clipped by 3 bases and J by 6 bases; unmatched bases: 13. CDR1 is WSHSY, CDR2 SAAADI, per germline. CDR3 protein: CASSEVWRQGALQPQHF. The DNA of the CDR3 is TGCGCCAGCAGTGAAGTTTGGCGGCAGGGGGCCCTTCAGCCCCAGCATTTT.

This clone appeared many times. The chain couples TRBV6-6 to TRBJ2-1; 14 positions agree with TRBD2. Trimming at V came to 5 bases and at J to 4 bases, leaving 4 bases not matched to a gene. Germline CDR1 MNHNY, CDR2 SVGAGI (reference sequence). This CDR3 is built from 16 residues. The CDR3 DNA reads TGTGCCAGCAGTAGACTAGCGGGAGGGGGGTACAATGAGCAGTTCTTC. The encoded protein is CASSRLAGGGYNEQFF.

The chain is built from TRBV30 and TRBJ2-7; D ambiguous. The CDR3 extends over 14 amino acids. Trimming took off 4 bases at V and 0 bases at J, with 13 bases between the two ends. Germline-derived CDR1 and CDR2 are GTSNPN and SVGIG (reference sequence). DNA of the CDR3: TGTGCCTGGAATAAGGGCCGGAGCTCCTACGAGCAGTACTTC. Amino acid sequence: CAWNKGRSSYEQYF.

V and J are TRBV28 and TRBJ2-7; the D gene could be TRBD1 or TRBD2 (5 bases each). The germline V and J ends were trimmed by 2 bases and 2 bases, with 7 bases remaining between them. There are 13 residues in the CDR3. Per germline, CDR1 MDHEN and CDR2 SYDVKM. The CDR3 bases are TGTGCCAGCAGTTTAGGGGGACCCTACGAGCAGTACTTC. As protein: CASSLGGPYEQYF.

The chain employs TRBV7-2 and TRBJ2-7, with D hard to call. The germline CDR1 and CDR2 sequences are SGHTA and FQGNSA. The CDR3 totals 15 residues. The ends were cut back, 0 bases at V and 0 bases at J, with 9 bases in the middle. CDR3 in DNA: TGTGCCAGCAGCTTAGCCCCTGGCGTCTCCTACGAGCAGTACTTC. This codes for CASSLAPGVSYEQYF.

This sequence joins TRBV7-9 and TRBJ1-4, with D possibly matching TRBD1 (5 bases). The length of the CDR3 is 14 residues. Trimming removed 4 bases from V and 1 base from J, with 7 bases in between. In germline, CDR1 is SEHNR, CDR2 FQNEAQ (reference sequence). The DNA of the CDR3 is TGTGCCAGCAGCTCCGACAGAACTAATGAAAAACTGTTTTTT. Protein: CASSSDRTNEKLFF. Full variable domain (remainder filled in from reference TRBV7-9 and TRBJ1-4): DTGVSQNPRHKITKRGQNVTFRCDPISEHNRLYWYRQTLGQGPEFLTYFQNEAQLEKSRLLSDRFSAERPKGSFSTLEIQRTEQGDSAMYLCASSSDRTNEKLFFGSGTQLSVL.

The J gene is TRBJ1-2, the V gene TRBV7-9; D is possibly TRBD1 (5 bases). The CDR3 loop spans 13 amino acids. Germline V gives CDR1 SEHNR, CDR2 FQNEAQ (reference sequence). Between the trimmed V and J ends, which lost 5 bases and 6 bases, there was a span of 13 bases. The CDR3 loop is CASSAPGSDGYTF. The CDR3 nucleotides are TGTGCCAGCAGCGCCCCAGGGTCGGATGGCTACACCTTC.

The chain employs TRBV6-6 and TRBJ2-7; D might be TRBD2 (5 bases). The CDR3 length is 14 residues. Germline V gives CDR1 MNHNY, CDR2 SVGAGI (reference sequence). V was cut by 0 bases and J by 4 bases, with 10 bases left in between. The CDR3, as DNA: TGTGCCAGCAGTTACTCCGGGATCCCTTACGAGCAGTACTTC. It is translated as CASSYSGIPYEQYF.

This chain links TRBV27 with TRBJ2-1; 9 bases align to TRBD2. The V segment lost 0 bases and the J segment 8 bases; nucleotides outside the gene matches: 2. Germline CDR1 is MNHEY and CDR2 is SMNVEV (reference sequence). The length of the CDR3 is 14 residues. The CDR3: CASSLSSGSYEQFF. In nucleotides, the CDR3 is TGTGCCAGCAGTTTATCTAGCGGGAGTTATGAGCAGTTCTTC.

This clone showed up just once. The chain links TRBV5-1 to TRBJ2-5; no clear D. The ends were cut back, 4 bases at V and 1 base at J, with 5 bases in the middle. Germline CDR1 SGHRS, CDR2 YFSETQ. This CDR3 comprises 12 residues. The CDR3 sequence: CASSPGQETQYF. CDR3 coding DNA: TGCGCCAGCAGCCCGGGCCAAGAGACCCAGTACTTC.

This rearrangement joins TRBV4-1 to TRBJ1-2; a weak D match, TRBD1 (6 bases). This CDR3 comprises 15 residues. Germline V gives CDR1 MGHRA, CDR2 YSYEKL. Deletions cut 1 base from V and 0 bases from J, with 9 bases between. Written as DNA, the CDR3 is TGCGCCAGCAGCCAAGTCGGGACACCTAACTATGGCTACACCTTC. This codes for CASSQVGTPNYGYTF.

V gene TRBV7-9 combines with J gene TRBJ2-7, with D maybe TRBD2 (5 bases). Per germline, CDR1 SEHNR and CDR2 FQNEAQ (reference sequence). The V end was cut by 7 bases, the J end by 5 bases, with 12 bases between. The CDR3 consists of 12 residues. Here the CDR3 reads CASNIYGDEQYF. The CDR3, as DNA: TGTGCCAGCAACATATACGGGGACGAGCAGTACTTC.

The V call is TRBV6-5, the J call TRBJ1-5; no clear D. V lost 2 bases and J 0 bases, leaving 5 bases between the germline ends. Per germline, CDR1 MNHEY and CDR2 SVGAGI. The CDR3 runs to 14 residues. CDR3: CASSYAYSNQPQHF. CDR3 in DNA: TGTGCCAGCAGTTACGCCTATAGCAATCAGCCCCAGCATTTT.

This chain uses TRBV7-9 with TRBJ2-1, with 7 positions matching TRBD2. CDR3 size: 14 residues. Per germline, CDR1 SEHNR and CDR2 FQNEAQ (reference sequence). V lost 6 bases, J lost 7 bases, and 9 bases stayed unmatched. The CDR3 bases are TGTGCCAGCAGGGGGGAGCTAGCGGCAAATGAGCAGTTCTTC. Its protein product is CASRGELAANEQFF.

The V and J genes are TRBV7-2 and TRBJ1-1; D is undetermined. Between the trimmed V and J ends, which lost 0 bases and 1 base, there was a span of 3 bases. The V gene's germline CDR1 is SGHTA and CDR2 FQGNSA. The CDR3 totals 13 residues. CDR3 in amino acids: CASSLARNTEAFF. In nucleotides, the CDR3 is TGTGCCAGCAGCTTAGCTAGGAACACTGAAGCTTTCTTT.

The V and J genes are TRBV11-2 and TRBJ2-1; TRBD2 agrees at 7 bases. This CDR3 is built from 15 residues. Germline V gives CDR1 SGHAT, CDR2 FQNNGV. V was pared by 4 bases and J by 2 bases, with 5 bases of the junction left unmatched. CDR3 coding DNA: TGTGCCAGCAGCTCCCCGACTAGCCCCTACAATGAGCAGTTCTTC. Translation: CASSSPTSPYNEQFF.

The chain employs TRBV19 and TRBJ1-1; TRBD1 matches 11 bases. V shed 5 bases, J shed 5 bases, and the junction held 4 bases outside the gene matches. Per the germline V gene, CDR1 is LNHDA and CDR2 is SQIVND (reference sequence). The CDR3 extends over 14 amino acids. CDR3 region: CASSPGTGGTEAFF. Here the CDR3 DNA reads TGTGCCAGTAGTCCCGGGACAGGGGGAACTGAAGCTTTCTTT.

The J gene is TRBJ1-4, the V gene TRBV2; maybe TRBD1 (5 bases). The V gene lost 7 bases and the J gene lost 8 bases, with 14 bases spanning the gap. Germline CDR1 reads SNHLY; CDR2 reads FYNNEI. The CDR3 covers 13 residues. The chain's CDR3 is CASTGGGGEKLFF. CDR3 coding DNA: TGTGCCAGCACGGGGGGAGGAGGAGAAAAACTGTTTTTT. Based on the CDR3 plus reference TRBV2 and TRBJ1-4, the full variable domain is EPEVTQTPSHQVTQMGQEVILRCVPISNHLYFYWYRQILGQKVEFLVSFYNNEISEKSEIFDDQFSVERPDGSNFTLKIRSTKLEDSAMYFCASTGGGGEKLFFGSGTQLSVL.

The V call is TRBV6-4, the J call TRBJ2-2; D possibly corresponds to TRBD2 (6 bases). Trimming stripped 3 bases from V and 2 bases from J, with 10 bases between. Germline-derived CDR1 and CDR2 are MRHNA and SNTAGT. The length of the CDR3 is 15 residues. The CDR3 protein is CASSESGYNTGELFF. The CDR3 DNA is TGTGCCAGCAGTGAAAGCGGGTACAACACCGGGGAGCTGTTTTTT.

The gene calls are TRBV4-3 and TRBJ1-2; D not certain. V lost 2 bases and J 9 bases, leaving 13 bases between the germline ends. This CDR3 spans 13 amino acids. The germline CDR1 and CDR2 sequences are LGHNA and YSLEER. In DNA form, the CDR3 reads TGCGCCAGCAGCCAAACTCGGACGAAGAGCTACACCTTC. It yields the protein CASSQTRTKSYTF.